This TCR beta chain comes out of a study of immune evolution from preneoplasia to lung adenocarcinoma. Sequenced by immunoSEQ multiplex PCR; TCRdb stores in-frame clones only, minus some. The sample contains 6,000 to 8,000 clones, about four fifths of which appear only once. The CDR3 is 14 amino acids. CDR1 and CDR2 (germline): MGHRA, YSYEKL. J gave up 8 bases and V 3 bases, and 8 bases lay outside the gene matches. Nucleic acids came from premalignant or tumor cells enriched by macro-dissection. This sequence originates from a person aged 35-50 years with lung adenocarcinoma. The chain employs TRBV4-1 and TRBJ2-5; 8 nucleotides align to TRBD1. The material sequenced was FFPE invasive lung adenocarcinoma tissue. In DNA, the CDR3 is TGCGCCAGCAGCCAGGGACAGGCCGTTAACACCCAGTACTTC. This sequence encodes CASSQGQAVNTQYF.